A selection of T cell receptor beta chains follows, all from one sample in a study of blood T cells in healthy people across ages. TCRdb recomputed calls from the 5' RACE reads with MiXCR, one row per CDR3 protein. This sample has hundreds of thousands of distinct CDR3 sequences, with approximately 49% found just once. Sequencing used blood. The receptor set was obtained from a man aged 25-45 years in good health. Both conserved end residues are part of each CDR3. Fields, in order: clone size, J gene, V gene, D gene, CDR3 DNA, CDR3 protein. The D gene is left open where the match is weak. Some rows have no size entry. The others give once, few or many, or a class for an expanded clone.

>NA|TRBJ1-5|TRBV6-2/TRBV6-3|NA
TGTGCCAGCAGGGGGTACATGGAAAATCAGCCCCAGCATTTT
CASRGYMENQPQHF
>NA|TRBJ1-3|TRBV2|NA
TGTGCCAGCAGTGACCCAGCCATACCCGATCGAAACACCATATATTTT
CASSDPAIPDRNTIYF
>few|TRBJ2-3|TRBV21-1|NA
TGTGCCAGCAATCGGTCTAGCACAGATACGCAGTATTTT
CASNRSSTDTQYF
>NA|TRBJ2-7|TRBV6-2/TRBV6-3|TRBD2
TGTGCCAGCAGTTTCTACCCGGGGGGAAATTACAATGAGCAGTACTTC
CASSFYPGGNYNEQYF
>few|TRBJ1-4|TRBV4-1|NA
TGCGCCAGCAGCCAAGGTCCGAGTGAGGGAAATGAAAAACTGTTTTTT
CASSQGPSEGNEKLFF
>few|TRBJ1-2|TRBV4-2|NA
TGTGCCAGCAGCCAAGATCGTGCCGGGAACTATGGCTACACCTTC
CASSQDRAGNYGYTF
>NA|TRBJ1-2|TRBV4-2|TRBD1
TGTGCCAGCAGCCAAGGCGGGACAGCGCTTAACTATGGCTACACCTTC
CASSQGGTALNYGYTF
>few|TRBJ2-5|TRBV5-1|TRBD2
TGCGCCAGCAGCTCGGGGGGGGCCAGTCTAAACGACCAAGAGACCCAGTACTTC
CASSSGGASLNDQETQYF
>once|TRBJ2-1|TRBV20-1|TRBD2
TGCAGTGCTAGGGCCGGGACTAGCTGTGCGCAGTTCTTC
CSARAGTSCAQFF
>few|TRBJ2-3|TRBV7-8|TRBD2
TGTGCCAGCACCTCCCTCCGGGACTACCGCACAGATACGCAGTATTTT
CASTSLRDYRTDTQYF
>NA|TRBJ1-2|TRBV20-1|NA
TGCAGTGCGGATAGGGGGTTTGGCCATGGCTACACCTTC
CSADRGFGHGYTF
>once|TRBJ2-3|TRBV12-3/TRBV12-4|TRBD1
TGTGCCAGCAGTTTAAGGCACGGGACAGGGCAAGATACGCAGTATTTT
CASSLRHGTGQDTQYF
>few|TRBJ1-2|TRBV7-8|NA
TGTGCCAGCAGCCTAAATTGGGATGGCTACACCTTC
CASSLNWDGYTF
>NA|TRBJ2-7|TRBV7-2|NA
TGTGCCAGCAGCCGCAGAGGTTCTGGCTACGAGCAGTACTTC
CASSRRGSGYEQYF
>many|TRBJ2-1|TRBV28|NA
TGTGCCAGCAGTCCGCCCTACAATGAGCAGTTCTTC
CASSPPYNEQFF
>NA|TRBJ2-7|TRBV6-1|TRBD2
TGTGCCAGTGGGACTAGAGCCTACGAGCAGTACTTC
CASGTRAYEQYF
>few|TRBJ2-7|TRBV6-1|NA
TGTGCCAGCAGGATTCCCCCGGGGAATACTAACGGGGGCTCCTACGAGCAGTACTTC
CASRIPPGNTNGGSYEQYF
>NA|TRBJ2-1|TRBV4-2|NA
TGTGCCAGCAGCCAAGAAGAGCCGACCTACAATGAGCAGTTCTTC
CASSQEEPTYNEQFF
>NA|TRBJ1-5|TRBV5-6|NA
TGTGCCAGCAGCTTGACCCGGGAATATAGCAATCAGCCCCAGCATTTT
CASSLTREYSNQPQHF
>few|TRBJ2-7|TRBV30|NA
TGTGCCTGGAGTGTACTTTCCCTAGCCTACGAGCAGTACTTC
CAWSVLSLAYEQYF
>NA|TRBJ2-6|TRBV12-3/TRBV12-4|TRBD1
TGTGCCAGCAGTTTAGGTCTGGGGGGACAGGGTTCCTCTGGGGCCAACGTCCTGACTTTC
CASSLGLGGQGSSGANVLTF
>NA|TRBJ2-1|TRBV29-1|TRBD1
TGCAGCGTTGTTCAACAGGGGAGTTACAATGAGCAGTTCTTC
CSVVQQGSYNEQFF
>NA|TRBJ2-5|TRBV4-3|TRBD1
TGCGCCAGCAGCCAAGAGGGACAGGGTAGGAATGAGCAGTACTTC
CASSQEGQGRNEQYF
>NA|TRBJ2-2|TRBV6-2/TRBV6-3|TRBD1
TGTGCCAGCACTACTGGACAGGACAACACCGGGGAGCTGTTTTTT
CASTTGQDNTGELFF
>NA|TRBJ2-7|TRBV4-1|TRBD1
TGCGCCAGCAGCCAAACCAACGCCAGGGGGACCAACGAGCAGTACTTC
CASSQTNARGTNEQYF
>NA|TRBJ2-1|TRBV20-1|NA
TGCAGTGCTAGGTCCCTCGGGACTTACTACAATGAGCAGTTCTTC
CSARSLGTYYNEQFF
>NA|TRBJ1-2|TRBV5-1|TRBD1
TGCGCCAGCAAGGTTCAAGGACAGGGGGCTTATGGCTACACCTTC
CASKVQGQGAYGYTF